A single sample gave rise to the 23 T cell receptor beta chains below, sequenced in a study of technical replicates of blood from a handful of donors. Repertoires were generated with immunoSEQ multiplex PCR, while TCRdb's copy carries only in-frame clones and drops some. The sample shows tens of thousands of clones, 90% of them seen only once. Sequenced material: PBMCs. The receptors originated from a human donor in good health. Some clones in this sample may be carry-over from other donors' samples.

The chain is built from TRBV19 and TRBJ2-7; perhaps TRBD2 as D (6 bases). The CDR3 sequence is 14 residues long. V was clipped by 2 bases and J by 2 bases, with 10 bases between them. Germline CDR1 is LNHDA and CDR2 is SQIVND (reference sequence). CDR3 bases: TGTGCCAGTAGTATATACGGGGGAACCTACGAGCAGTACTTC. Its translation is CASSIYGGTYEQYF.

The chain has TRBV4-1 and TRBJ2-1; D possibly corresponds to TRBD2 (6 bases). The CDR3 loop spans 15 amino acids. The germline V and J ends were trimmed by 1 base and 4 bases, with 11 bases remaining between them. Germline CDR1 is MGHRA and CDR2 is YSYEKL. In nucleotides, the CDR3 is TGCGCCAGCAGCCAAGCTAGCGACTTATACAATGAGCAGTTCTTC. The encoded protein is CASSQASDLYNEQFF.

This clone is a singleton in its sample. J is TRBJ2-3 and V is TRBV30; no reliable D call. The germline V and J ends were trimmed by 0 bases and 0 bases, with 4 bases remaining between them. The germline V gene has CDR1 GTSNPN and CDR2 SVGIG (reference sequence). This CDR3 is 13 amino acids long. The CDR3 reads CAWSVSSTDTQYF. The CDR3 DNA reads as TGTGCCTGGAGTGTCTCCAGCACAGATACGCAGTATTTT.

V and J are TRBV2 and TRBJ1-1; D not certain. Germline CDR1 and CDR2: SNHLY and FYNNEI. V was shortened by 7 bases and J by 1 base, with 10 bases between the two germline ends. This CDR3 has 13 residues. CDR3 in amino acids: CASTLEGNTEAFF. Here the CDR3 DNA reads TGTGCCAGCACCTTGGAGGGGAACACTGAAGCTTTCTTT.

The chain employs TRBV6-5 and TRBJ2-4; 9 nucleotides agree with TRBD1. CDR1 and CDR2 from the germline V gene are MNHEY and SVGAGI. The CDR3 is 14 amino acids. V was pared by 6 bases and J by 6 bases, with 6 bases of the junction left unmatched. Written as DNA, the CDR3 is TGTGCCAGCAGCCCTCCGACAGGGGGAAACATTCAGTACTTC. This translates into CASSPPTGGNIQYF.

V usage is TRBV13 and J usage is TRBJ1-5; 10 bases line up with TRBD1. After removal of 5 bases from V and 2 bases from J, the junction contained 18 bases not matched to a gene. CDR3 length equals 20 residues. Per the germline V gene, CDR1 is PRHDT and CDR2 is FYEKMQ (reference sequence). CDR3 sequence (DNA): TGTGCCAGCAGCCCGCCGGGACAGGGGACATTAAACGTGGGCAATCAGCCCCAGCATTTT. Protein sequence: CASSPPGQGTLNVGNQPQHF.

The chain uses TRBV19 and TRBJ1-2; TRBD1 agrees at 11 bases. Germline trimming cut 5 bases from V and 3 bases from J; bases unmatched to any gene: 8. This CDR3 is built from 16 residues. Per the germline V gene, CDR1 is LNHDA and CDR2 is SQIVND (reference sequence). The CDR3 reads CASSLIRDRGDYGYTF. For the CDR3, the DNA is TGTGCCAGTAGTCTAATCCGGGACAGGGGGGACTATGGCTACACCTTC.

V usage is TRBV1 and J usage is TRBJ2-5; TRBD2, the D gene given by the table, was not confirmed from the DNA. TRBV1 represents a pseudogene. The CDR3 has 18 residues. The CDR3 DNA sequence: TGCACCAGCAGCTCGCCAGATATAGCGGGGGGCCATCAAGAGACCCAGTACTTC. Translating gives CTSSSPDIAGGHQETQYF.

This sequence joins TRBV4-1 and TRBJ1-1; weak D call: TRBD1 (5 bases). Germline lookup yields CDR1 MGHRA and CDR2 YSYEKL. Trimming stripped 4 bases from V and 4 bases from J, with 16 bases between. This CDR3 is built from 15 residues. The CDR3 nucleotides are TGCGCCAGCAGCCCATTAAGCGCCGGGGGCACTGAAGCTTTCTTT. Protein: CASSPLSAGGTEAFF.

J is TRBJ2-6 and V is TRBV5-8; TRBD1 is a possible D gene (6 bases). The CDR3 sequence is 16 residues long. The germline V and J ends were trimmed by 5 bases and 0 bases, with 12 bases remaining between them. In germline, CDR1 is SGHTS, CDR2 YDEGEE. Here the CDR3 DNA reads TGTGCCAGCAGTTCCGGGACACGCTCTGGGGCCAACGTCCTGACTTTC. Translation gives CASSSGTRSGANVLTF.

The CDR3 is CSVMGGAGAYEQYF. CDR3 sequence (DNA): TGCAGCGTAATGGGGGGGGCGGGGGCCTACGAGCAGTACTTC. V gene TRBV29-1 combines with J gene TRBJ2-7; tentatively, D is TRBD2 (7 bases). This CDR3 has 14 residues. CDR1 is SQVTM, CDR2 ANQGSEA, per germline. V lost 6 bases and J lost 2, with 17 bases in between.

This chain joins TRBV11-3 and TRBJ2-5, with D possibly being TRBD2 (7 bases). The CDR3 contains 14 residues. Germline V gene data show CDR1 as SGHNT and CDR2 as YENEEA. Deletions cut 5 bases from V and 4 bases from J, with 14 bases between. CDR3 coding DNA: TGTGCCAGCAGCAAAGGGGGGGAGGGAGAGACCCAGTACTTC. Translating it yields CASSKGGEGETQYF.

The chain is built from TRBV18 and TRBJ2-5, with TRBD2 as a possible D gene (5 bases). The CDR3 covers 13 residues. Germline V lookup: CDR1 KGHSH, CDR2 LQKENI. Trimming left V 4 bases short and J 9 bases short, with 15 bases between. Here the CDR3 reads CASSRPPPGAQYF. The DNA for the CDR3 is TGTGCCAGCTCACGACCCCCCCCCGGGGCCCAGTACTTC.

This sequence joins TRBV30 and TRBJ1-2, with D possibly being TRBD1 (6 bases). The germline V gene encodes CDR1 GTSNPN and CDR2 SVGIG (reference sequence). This CDR3 is 13 amino acids long. Trimming cost V 8 bases and J 8 bases, with 21 bases left between them. The CDR3 loop reads CARELGQGLGYTF. CDR3 nucleotides: TGTGCCCGCGAGTTAGGGCAGGGGTTGGGCTACACCTTC.

This clone has only one observation. The gene calls are TRBV10-1 and TRBJ1-2; no firm D call. Germline-derived CDR1 and CDR2 are WNHNN and SYGVQD (reference sequence). The CDR3 has 16 residues. V was cut by 7 bases and J by 1 base, with 19 bases left in between. The CDR3 sequence: CASIARSFRFNYGYTF. DNA of the CDR3: TGCGCCAGCATTGCACGGTCGTTTCGCTTTAACTATGGCTACACCTTC.

The V gene is TRBV4-1, the J gene TRBJ2-3, with a weak D call TRBD1 (6 bases). V was cut by 1 base and J by 3 bases, with 11 bases left in between. The CDR3 has 15 residues. Per germline, CDR1 MGHRA and CDR2 YSYEKL. The DNA for the CDR3 is TGCGCCAGCAGCCAAGGGACAGTGGAAACAGATACGCAGTATTTT. It yields the protein CASSQGTVETDTQYF.

Here the CDR3 reads CAWRGNSNQPQHF. In DNA form, the CDR3 reads TGTGCCTGGAGGGGCAATAGCAATCAGCCCCAGCATTTT. The V call is TRBV30, the J call TRBJ1-5, with D unclear. Germline assignment: CDR1 GTSNPN and CDR2 SVGIG (reference sequence). The ends were cut back, 3 bases at V and 0 bases at J, with 6 bases in the middle. The CDR3 consists of 13 residues.

The chain is built from TRBV4-1 and TRBJ2-7; D might be TRBD1 (6 bases). Germline CDR1 reads MGHRA; CDR2 reads YSYEKL. The CDR3 totals 15 residues. The V gene lost 1 base and the J gene lost 0 bases, with 10 bases spanning the gap. CDR3 amino acids: CASSQATGLSYEQYF. CDR3 DNA: TGCGCCAGCAGCCAAGCGACAGGACTCTCCTACGAGCAGTACTTC.

The chain links TRBV9 to TRBJ2-6, with 9 bases matching TRBD1. The J segment lost 3 bases and the V segment lost 10 bases, leaving 20 bases of the junction unmatched. The CDR3 sequence is 19 residues long. Germline-derived CDR1 and CDR2 are SGDLS and YYNGEE. CDR3 sequence: CAEAVPFGTGLVGANVLTF. The CDR3 region has the DNA TGTGCCGAGGCGGTCCCGTTCGGGACAGGGCTTGTTGGGGCCAACGTCCTGACTTTC.

The chain links TRBV21-1 to TRBJ1-6. TRBV21-1 is labeled a pseudogene. The CDR3 is made up of 11 amino acids. This CDR3 is CASGRRSPLHF. CDR3 nucleotide sequence: TGTGCCAGCGGGAGGCGATCACCCCTCCACTTT.

The chain couples TRBV27 to TRBJ2-7; 10 bases line up with TRBD1. The germline CDR1 and CDR2 sequences are MNHEY and SMNVEV (reference sequence). The CDR3 length is 17 residues. Trimming removed 3 bases from V and 4 bases from J; junction bases left unmatched: 12. CDR3 sequence reads: CASSFSWGDRGRYEQYF. CDR3 nucleotide sequence: TGTGCCAGCAGTTTCTCCTGGGGGGACAGGGGACGGTACGAGCAGTACTTC.

The chain carries TRBV9 and TRBJ1-3; D remains unclear. Trimming shortened V by 4 bases and J by 2 bases, and 10 bases separated the two germline ends. Germline loops: CDR1 SGDLS, CDR2 YYNGEE. This CDR3 is built from 14 residues. The CDR3 DNA sequence: TGTGCCAGCAGCACCAGTAACCCTGGAAACACCATATATTTT. This sequence encodes CASSTSNPGNTIYF.

The sample holds one count of this clone. This chain links TRBV6-1 with TRBJ2-5; 11 bases map to TRBD2. The junction had 6 bases not matched to a gene; V was cut back by 6 bases and J by 3 bases. CDR1 MNHNS and CDR2 SASEGT come from the germline V gene. This CDR3 spans 15 amino acids. This CDR3 is CASRSGTSGEETQYF. In nucleotides, the CDR3 is TGTGCCAGCAGGAGCGGGACTAGCGGAGAAGAGACCCAGTACTTC.